What follows are 4 T cell receptor beta chains derived from one specimen sequenced in a study of blood T cell repertoires in COVID-19. The table came from immunoSEQ multiplex PCR; TCRdb's copy has only in-frame clones and leaves some out. The sample shows 130,000 to 150,000 clones, around 85% of them seen only once. The sample consisted of peripheral blood. The source of these receptors is a woman aged 55-69 years with COVID-19, enrolled during active disease.

This chain connects TRBV9 to TRBJ1-5, with 9 bases fitting TRBD1. The CDR3 is made up of 14 amino acids. Looked up from germline, CDR1 is SGDLS and CDR2 is YYNGEE. Trimming cost V 0 bases and J 5 bases; bases outside gene matches: 0. CDR3 region: CASSVGDRDQPQHF. As DNA, the CDR3 is TGTGCCAGCAGCGTAGGGGACAGGGATCAGCCCCAGCATTTT. Supplemented by reference TRBV9 and TRBJ1-5, the full variable domain reads DSGVTQTPKHLITATGQRVTLRCSPRSGDLSVYWYQQSLDQGLQFLIQYYNGEERAKGNILERFSAQQFPDLHSELNLSSLELGDSALYFCASSVGDRDQPQHFGDGTRLSIL.

V and J are TRBV29-1 and TRBJ1-5, with a possible D match to TRBD1 (5 bases). The CDR3 has 13 residues. Germline CDR1 and CDR2: SQVTM and ANQGSEA. V was shortened by 3 bases and J by 4 bases, with 10 bases between the two germline ends. The CDR3 sequence: CSVETDRNQPQHF. The CDR3 coding sequence is TGCAGCGTTGAGACCGACAGAAATCAGCCCCAGCATTTT.

The rearrangement uses TRBV24-1 and TRBJ2-2, with D possibly matching TRBD2 (5 bases). V gave up 3 bases and J gave up 7 bases, with 11 bases separating them. The CDR3 covers 14 residues. CDR1 KGHDR and CDR2 SFDVKD come from the germline V gene. The CDR3 coding sequence is TGTGCCACCAGTGATGAACTCGGGGACGGGGAGCTGTTTTTT. Protein: CATSDELGDGELFF.

This chain joins TRBV5-8 and TRBJ2-1, with 8 bases matching TRBD1. J was trimmed by 5 bases and V by 5 bases; bases with no gene match: 6. The CDR3 consists of 14 residues. CDR1 is SGHTS and CDR2 is YDEGEE in the germline V gene. The CDR3 DNA reads as TGTGCCAGCAGGGAGGGACAGGTGAACAATGAGCAGTTCTTC. It translates to CASREGQVNNEQFF.